The 19 T cell receptor beta chains below all came from one sample that was sequenced in a study of cytomegalovirus exposure and HLA in healthy donors. Only in-frame clones appear in the TCRdb table, and some are missing; sequencing was by immunoSEQ multiplex PCR. The sample lists 150,000 to 200,000 clones; 85% were seen once. Source material: PBMCs. The source of these receptors is a man aged 18 to 35 in good health and CMV-seropositive.

V usage is TRBV7-8 and J usage is TRBJ1-1; D remains unclear. CDR1 is SGHVS and CDR2 is FQNEAQ in the germline V gene. The CDR3 is made up of 12 amino acids. V was pared by 5 bases and J by 4 bases, with 8 bases between. DNA of the CDR3: TGTGCCAGCAGCCAAAGCATCACTGAAGCTTTCTTT. It translates to CASSQSITEAFF.

The V call is TRBV11-2, the J call TRBJ2-3; D possibly corresponds to TRBD1 (5 bases). Germline lookup yields CDR1 SGHAT and CDR2 FQNNGV. The V gene lost 5 bases and the J gene lost 3 bases, with 18 bases spanning the gap. The CDR3 is made up of 16 amino acids. The CDR3 DNA follows: TGTGCCAGCAGCCGTCCGGCCCTCCAGGGAACAGATACGCAGTATTTT. Translating it yields CASSRPALQGTDTQYF.

The CDR3, as DNA: TGTGCCAGCAGCTTAGATTCGCAGGGAAGATCAGATACGCAGTATTTT. Its translation: CASSLDSQGRSDTQYF. The V and J genes are TRBV11-3 and TRBJ2-3; a weak D match, TRBD1 (5 bases). V was clipped by 0 bases and J by 4 bases, with 14 bases between them. The CDR3 length is 16 residues. Germline assignment: CDR1 SGHNT and CDR2 YENEEA.

The table lists this clone with a count of one. V gene TRBV28 combines with J gene TRBJ2-7; TRBD1 matches 8 bases. After removal of 6 bases from V and 0 bases from J, the junction contained 7 bases not matched to a gene. In germline, CDR1 is MDHEN, CDR2 SYDVKM. This CDR3 has 15 amino acids. The CDR3 bases are TGTGCCAGCAGCTTCGGACAGGGTCTCTCCTACGAGCAGTACTTC. This encodes CASSFGQGLSYEQYF.

The V gene is TRBV28, the J gene TRBJ1-4, with TRBD1 identical over 10 bases. J gave up 2 bases and V 5 bases, and 11 bases lay outside the gene matches. CDR3 size: 18 residues. Germline V gene lookup returns CDR1 MDHEN and CDR2 SYDVKM. CDR3 bases: TGTGCCAGCAGTCCCTCCGGGACAGGGGTGGGGACTAATGAAAAACTGTTTTTT. Protein sequence: CASSPSGTGVGTNEKLFF.

J is TRBJ2-2 and V is TRBV7-9, with 7 bases matching TRBD1. Germline loops: CDR1 SEHNR, CDR2 FQNEAQ (reference sequence). Trimming cost V 4 bases and J 7 bases; bases outside gene matches: 6. The CDR3 sequence is 14 residues long. CDR3 sequence (DNA): TGTGCCAGCAGCTCCCCTCGGACAGGCGGGGAGCTGTTTTTT. It translates to CASSSPRTGGELFF.

DNA of the CDR3: TGTGCCAGCAGTTTGTCAGGGGCAGGAAATACGCAGTATTTT. Translation gives CASSLSGAGNTQYF. The V call is TRBV6-5, the J call TRBJ2-3; a possible D gene is TRBD1 (6 bases). V was shortened by 4 bases and J by 7 bases, with 15 bases between the two germline ends. The CDR3 length is 14 residues. Germline V lookup: CDR1 MNHEY, CDR2 SVGAGI.

The chain uses TRBV28 and TRBJ1-5, with 7 bases matching TRBD1. V dropped 6 bases and J dropped 5; count of bases not matched to a gene: 10. This CDR3 has 15 amino acids. CDR1 is MDHEN, CDR2 SYDVKM, per germline. CDR3 loop: CASRRTGSDDQPQHF. The DNA for the CDR3 is TGTGCCAGCAGAAGGACAGGTTCTGATGATCAGCCCCAGCATTTT.

The rearrangement joins TRBV27 to TRBJ2-2, with TRBD2 matching over 12 bases. V dropped 1 base and J dropped 6; count of bases not matched to a gene: 6. This CDR3 contains 17 residues. Germline-derived CDR1 and CDR2 are MNHEY and SMNVEV (reference sequence). CDR3 residues: CASSLFGTSGLAGELFF. The CDR3 DNA reads TGTGCCAGCAGTTTATTCGGGACTAGCGGGCTAGCCGGGGAGCTGTTTTTT.

The gene calls are TRBV5-1 and TRBJ2-2; the match to TRBD1 covers 7 bases. The germline gives CDR1 SGHRS, CDR2 YFSETQ. The CDR3 spans 16 residues. With V trimmed by 7 bases and J by 2 bases, 11 bases remained unmatched. Here the CDR3 reads CASGIMDRSNTGELFF. Written as DNA, the CDR3 is TGCGCCAGCGGGATCATGGACAGGTCCAACACCGGGGAGCTGTTTTTT.

This clone has more than one count but fewer than ten. The chain combines TRBV25-1 with TRBJ1-2; the D is unclear. V was shortened by 2 bases and J by 8 bases, with 9 bases between the two germline ends. Per the germline V gene, CDR1 is MGHDK and CDR2 is SYGVNS. The CDR3 contains 12 residues. The CDR3 here is CASSEQTGGYTF. CDR3 sequence (DNA): TGTGCCAGCAGTGAACAGACTGGAGGCTACACCTTC.

The chain recombines TRBV27 with TRBJ2-2; TRBD1 matches at 7 bases. V shed 6 bases, J shed 1 base, and the junction held 11 bases outside the gene matches. The CDR3 is 17 amino acids. Per germline, CDR1 MNHEY and CDR2 SMNVEV (reference sequence). Here the CDR3 reads CASRSRGQALNTGELFF. The CDR3 nucleotides read TGTGCCAGCAGGTCGAGGGGGCAGGCCCTGAACACCGGGGAGCTGTTTTTT.

CDR3 sequence reads: CAWSRQADTQYF. CDR3 DNA sequence: TGTGCCTGGAGTCGACAGGCTGATACGCAGTATTTT. The rearrangement uses TRBV30 and TRBJ2-3, with D perhaps matching TRBD1 (6 bases). Germline V gene sequence: CDR1 GTSNPN, CDR2 SVGIG (reference sequence). The CDR3 runs 12 residues. Trimming took off 2 bases at V and 6 bases at J, with 9 bases between the two ends.

The sample holds a few counts of this clone. V and J are TRBV4-2 and TRBJ2-2, with D possibly matching TRBD1 (6 bases). The CDR3 is 17 residues long. V lost 2 bases and J lost 2, with 15 bases in between. Germline V gene sequence: CDR1 LGHNA, CDR2 YNFKEQ. The CDR3 sequence is CASSQRASGTNTGELFF. The CDR3 DNA is TGTGCCAGCAGCCAACGCGCGTCCGGGACAAACACCGGGGAGCTGTTTTTT.

This clone has only one observation. The chain couples TRBV6-4 to TRBJ2-1; maybe TRBD2 (5 bases). Trimming took 3 bases from V and 7 from J, leaving 10 bases between them. CDR3 size: 13 residues. Germline V gene sequence: CDR1 MRHNA, CDR2 SNTAGT. The CDR3 spells CASSERVDNEQFF. CDR3 sequence (DNA): TGTGCCAGCAGTGAGCGGGTCGATAATGAGCAGTTCTTC.

This clone appeared once. V usage is TRBV7-8 and J usage is TRBJ1-3; 7 bases match TRBD1. The CDR3 totals 15 residues. Germline CDR1 SGHVS, CDR2 FQNEAQ. Unmatched junction bases numbered 5, after V lost 4 bases and J lost 2 bases. Written as DNA, the CDR3 is TGTGCCAGCAGCTCACCCCAGGGGGCTGGAAACACCATATATTTT. Translated, it gives CASSSPQGAGNTIYF.

The gene calls are TRBV30 and TRBJ1-1, with 9 bases lining up with TRBD1. The germline gives CDR1 GTSNPN, CDR2 SVGIG (reference sequence). The CDR3 is 13 residues long. J was trimmed by 4 bases and V by 8 bases; bases with no gene match: 8. CDR3 sequence reads: CATKGTGPTEAFF. DNA for the CDR3: TGTGCCACAAAAGGGACAGGGCCCACTGAAGCTTTCTTT.

The rearrangement uses TRBV4-1 and TRBJ2-2, with 9 bases matching TRBD2. The CDR3 loop spans 17 amino acids. The germline CDR1 and CDR2 sequences are MGHRA and YSYEKL. Losses at the gene ends were 1 base for V and 3 bases for J; bases not matched to a gene: 6. The CDR3 region has the DNA TGCGCCAGCAGCCAAGGGGCAGCGGGAGGTGACACCGGGGAGCTGTTTTTT. Translated, it gives CASSQGAAGGDTGELFF.

The CDR3 DNA sequence: TGTGCCAGCAGCCACACACGCGGGACTAGCGGGGGGGCGGGAGATACGCAGTATTTT. Translating it yields CASSHTRGTSGGAGDTQYF. The chain carries TRBV7-8 and TRBJ2-3; 16 positions match TRBD2. J lost 5 bases, V lost 5 bases, and 13 bases had no gene match. Germline CDR1 and CDR2: SGHVS and FQNEAQ. The CDR3 has 19 amino acids.